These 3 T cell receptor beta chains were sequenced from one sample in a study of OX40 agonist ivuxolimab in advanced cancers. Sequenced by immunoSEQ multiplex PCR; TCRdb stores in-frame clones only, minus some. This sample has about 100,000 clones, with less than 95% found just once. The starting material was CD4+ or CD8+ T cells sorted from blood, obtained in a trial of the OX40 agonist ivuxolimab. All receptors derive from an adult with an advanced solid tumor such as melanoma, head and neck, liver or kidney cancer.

CDR3 loop: CASSEAMGHPYGYTF. CDR3 DNA sequence: TGTGCCAGCAGTGAAGCCATGGGACACCCCTATGGCTACACCTTC. The V call is TRBV6-1, the J call TRBJ1-2; D is perhaps TRBD1 (6 bases). The CDR3 totals 15 residues. CDR1 MNHNS and CDR2 SASEGT come from the germline V gene. The ends were cut back, 0 bases at V and 4 bases at J, with 12 bases in the middle.

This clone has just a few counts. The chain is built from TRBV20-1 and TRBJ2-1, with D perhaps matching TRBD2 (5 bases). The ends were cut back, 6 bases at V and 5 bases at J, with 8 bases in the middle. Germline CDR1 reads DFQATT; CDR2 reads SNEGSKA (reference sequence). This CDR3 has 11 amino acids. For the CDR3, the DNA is TGCAGTGCCCTCGGGGACAATGAGCAGTTCTTC. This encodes CSALGDNEQFF.

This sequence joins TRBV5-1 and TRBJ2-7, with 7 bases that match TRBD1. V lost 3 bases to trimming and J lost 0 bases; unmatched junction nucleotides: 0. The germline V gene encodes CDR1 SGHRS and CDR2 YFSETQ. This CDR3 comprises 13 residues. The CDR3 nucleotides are TGCGCCAGCAGCTCAGGGGGCTCCTACGAGCAGTACTTC. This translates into CASSSGGSYEQYF.